What follows are 28 T cell receptor beta chains derived from one specimen sequenced in a study of T cells in Graves' hyperthyroidism and ophthalmopathy. Amplification yielded TCR beta CDR3 regions, with RNA transcripts as the source. First-round RT-PCR with HTBI primers amplified the TCR CDR3 region. Each CDR3 protein is one row after TCRdb ran MiXCR on the multiplex PCR reads. Seen here are under 350,000 distinct CDR3 sequences, over 15% observed once, and the top ten hold around 58%. The sequencing input was blood. The receptors originated from a woman in her sixties or seventies with Graves' ophthalmopathy.

Only one count was recorded for this clonotype. This chain uses TRBV12-3 or TRBV12-4 with TRBJ2-1; D might be TRBD1 (5 bases). The CDR3 spans 13 residues. Trimming removed 6 bases at V and 9 bases at J, with 15 bases between. The CDR3 here is CASSSFRQSEQFF. In nucleotides, the CDR3 is TGTGCCAGCAGCTCTTTCCGACAGAGTGAGCAGTTCTTC.

The chain combines TRBV5-1 with TRBJ1-2; perhaps TRBD1 as D (5 bases). This CDR3 spans 13 amino acids. CDR1 is SGHRS, CDR2 YFSETQ, per germline. Trimming left V 4 bases short and J 7 bases short, with 14 bases between. The CDR3 loop reads CASSKGTECGYTF. The DNA for the CDR3 is TGCGCCAGCAGCAAGGGGACCGAGTGTGGCTACACCTTC.

The sample holds a few counts of this clonotype. The chain joins TRBV7-2 to TRBJ2-5, with 8 bases matching TRBD2. Per the germline V gene, CDR1 is SGHTA and CDR2 is FQGNSA. The CDR3 runs to 15 residues. Germline trimming cut 3 bases from V and 6 bases from J; bases unmatched to any gene: 9. DNA of the CDR3: TGTGCCAGCAGCTTGGGGTCGGCGGGGGGCAAGACCCAGTACTTC. This gives the protein CASSLGSAGGKTQYF. The full variable domain, its missing parts supplied by reference TRBV7-2 and TRBJ2-5, is GAGVSQSPSNKVTEKGKDVELRCDPISGHTALYWYRQSLGQGLEFLIYFQGNSAPDKSGLPSDRFSAERTGGSVSTLTIQRTQQEDSAVYLCASSLGSAGGKTQYFGPGTRLLVL.

The chain carries TRBV11-1 and TRBJ2-7; 9 nucleotides match TRBD2. J gave up 4 bases and V 4 bases, and 5 bases lay outside the gene matches. There are 14 residues in the CDR3. Germline CDR1 is SGHAT and CDR2 is FQDESV (reference sequence). This CDR3 reads CASSSLAGSYEQYF. CDR3 DNA sequence: TGTGCCAGCAGCTCCCTAGCGGGATCTTACGAGCAGTACTTC.

This clonotype appeared many times. CDR3 nucleotides: TGCAGTGCTAGAGATACAGGGAAGGTCTATGGCTACACCTTC. This sequence encodes CSARDTGKVYGYTF. The V and J genes are TRBV20-1 and TRBJ1-2; TRBD1 might be the D (6 bases). This CDR3 is 14 amino acids long. Germline V lookup: CDR1 DFQATT, CDR2 SNEGSKA (reference sequence). V was trimmed by 0 bases and J by 4 bases, leaving 12 bases between them.

This clonotype was counted at least ten times. This chain joins TRBV7-9 and TRBJ1-5; 8 positions match TRBD1. Germline V gives CDR1 SEHNR, CDR2 FQNEAQ (reference sequence). The CDR3 is 14 residues long. Losses at the gene ends were 2 bases for V and 3 bases for J; bases not matched to a gene: 0. This CDR3 reads CASSLQGANQPQHF. The CDR3, as DNA: TGTGCCAGCAGCTTACAGGGGGCCAATCAGCCCCAGCATTTT.

This chain uses TRBV2 with TRBJ2-7; D not certain. V lost 4 bases and J 0 bases, leaving 7 bases between the germline ends. Germline V gives CDR1 SNHLY, CDR2 FYNNEI. This CDR3 has 13 amino acids. CDR3 sequence: CASSGRISYEQYF. In DNA, the CDR3 is TGTGCCAGCAGTGGACGAATCTCCTACGAGCAGTACTTC.

This clonotype was seen ten or more times. The chain carries TRBV4-3 and TRBJ2-7, with D possibly TRBD2 on 6 matching bases. Germline V gene sequence: CDR1 LGHNA, CDR2 YSLEER. This CDR3 contains 19 residues. The ends were cut back, 1 base at V and 4 bases at J, with 26 bases in the middle. CDR3 DNA sequence: TGCGCCAGCAGCCAAGTTTGGGAGGCTGTGCAGGGCCGACAATACGAGCAGTACTTC. Protein product: CASSQVWEAVQGRQYEQYF.

J is TRBJ2-1 and V is TRBV18, with TRBD1 matching 10 bases. This CDR3 has 16 amino acids. Germline CDR1 is KGHSH and CDR2 is LQKENI. V trimming: 6 bases; J trimming: 12 bases; junction bases outside the gene matches: 17. The CDR3 region has the DNA TGTGCCAGCTCGTATCCGACCGGGACAGGGGACCGGGGGCAGTTCTTC. Encoded protein: CASSYPTGTGDRGQFF.

There are many counts of this clonotype. CDR3 region: CASSLALSGPYNEQFF. In nucleotides, the CDR3 is TGTGCCAGCAGCTTAGCCTTGAGCGGTCCCTACAATGAGCAGTTCTTC. V is TRBV7-6 and J is TRBJ2-1; possible D gene TRBD2, 5 bases. Germline assignment: CDR1 SGHVS and CDR2 FNYEAQ. V lost 0 bases and J lost 2, with 11 bases in between. The CDR3 has 16 residues.

This clonotype was detected many times. This chain connects TRBV6-2 or TRBV6-3 to TRBJ2-1, with TRBD2 matching over 15 bases. Germline V lookup: CDR1 MNHEY, CDR2 SVGEGT. The CDR3 covers 18 residues. Trimming removed 2 bases from V and 6 bases from J; junction bases left unmatched: 8. The CDR3 loop is CASSYGKGLAGGGNEQFF. CDR3 in DNA: TGTGCCAGCAGTTACGGGAAAGGACTAGCGGGAGGGGGCAATGAGCAGTTCTTC.

The gene calls are TRBV20-1 and TRBJ2-1; 10 positions match TRBD2. CDR3 length: 14 amino acids. The junction had 9 bases not matched to a gene; V was cut back by 3 bases and J by 10 bases. Germline assignment: CDR1 DFQATT and CDR2 SNEGSKA (reference sequence). The CDR3 loop reads CSASTSGDLEEQFF. The DNA of the CDR3 is TGCAGTGCTAGTACTAGCGGGGACCTGGAGGAGCAGTTCTTC.

This clonotype was seen ten or more times. The chain couples TRBV5-1 to TRBJ2-2, with 7 bases that match TRBD1. This CDR3 contains 14 residues. Trimming cost V 5 bases and J 3 bases; bases outside gene matches: 4. Germline V lookup: CDR1 SGHRS, CDR2 YFSETQ. This chain's CDR3 is CASRGQAHTGELFF. The CDR3 DNA is TGCGCCAGCAGAGGACAGGCGCACACCGGGGAGCTGTTTTTT.

This clonotype came up many times. This chain connects TRBV20-1 to TRBJ2-5, with TRBD1 matching over 9 bases. The V segment lost 3 bases and the J segment 1 base; nucleotides outside the gene matches: 6. Germline assignment: CDR1 DFQATT and CDR2 SNEGSKA (reference sequence). This CDR3 is built from 15 residues. As DNA, the CDR3 is TGCAGTGCTAGGGGACAGGGTGGAGGCCAAGAGACCCAGTACTTC. Translation gives CSARGQGGGQETQYF.

The sample holds many counts of this clonotype. The chain has TRBV5-1 and TRBJ2-1; D possibly corresponds to TRBD2 (5 bases). Between the trimmed V and J ends, which lost 3 bases and 7 bases, there was a span of 14 bases. CDR1 is SGHRS and CDR2 is YFSETQ in the germline V gene. CDR3 length: 14 residues. The CDR3 protein is CASSYEDWGNEQFF. The CDR3, as DNA: TGCGCCAGCAGCTATGAGGACTGGGGAAATGAGCAGTTCTTC.

This clonotype has only a few counts. A read error may explain this, as a much larger clone is one base away. DNA for the CDR3: TGTGCCGCAAGTCAGGGGGGCGAGCAGTACTTC. Translated: CAASQGGEQYF. This sequence joins TRBV27 and TRBJ2-7, with D possibly matching TRBD1 (7 bases). This CDR3 spans 11 amino acids. Germline CDR1 reads MNHEY; CDR2 reads SMNVEV (reference sequence). V dropped 11 bases and J dropped 6 bases, with 14 bases sitting between them.

Notes on this clonotype: This may stem from a read error, because a much larger clone lies one nucleotide away. This chain's CDR3 is CASSVAGTGWNEQYF. The CDR3, as DNA: TGTGCCAGCAGCGTAGCAGGGACAGGGTGGAACGAGCAGTACTTC. The gene calls are TRBV9 and TRBJ2-7, with TRBD1 matching over 9 bases. J lost 5 bases, V lost 0 bases, and 6 bases had no gene match. Germline V gene data show CDR1 as SGDLS and CDR2 as YYNGEE. The CDR3 contains 15 residues.

As concerns this clonotype: This may arise from a read error, as a much more abundant clone is one base away. The chain combines TRBV7-2 with TRBJ2-3; D unresolved. V lost 1 base and J 10 bases, leaving 15 bases between the germline ends. The CDR3 has 14 residues. From germline, CDR1 is SGHTA and CDR2 FQGNSA. Here the CDR3 reads CASSLGGPVDAQYF. The CDR3 coding sequence is TGTGCCAGCAGCTTAGGTGGGCCTGTGGATGCGCAGTATTTT.

This clonotype was picked up many times. The rearrangement uses TRBV12-3 or TRBV12-4 and TRBJ1-1, with D perhaps TRBD1 (6 bases). Trimming cost V 7 bases and J 7 bases, with 19 bases left between them. The CDR3 runs 14 residues. CDR3 DNA sequence: TGTGCCAGCAAAGGGGGACGCCGCGTTAATGAAGCTTTCTTT. Protein product: CASKGGRRVNEAFF.

This clonotype occurred a few times. Written as DNA, the CDR3 is TGCAGCGTTGAAGAAGGCCAGGGTGTGGGGAAACTGTTTTTT. As protein: CSVEEGQGVGKLFF. J is TRBJ1-4 and V is TRBV29-1, with D maybe TRBD1 (5 bases). CDR1 is SQVTM, CDR2 ANQGSEA, per germline. CDR3 length equals 14 residues. The V gene lost 0 bases and the J gene lost 11 bases, with 16 bases spanning the gap.

Comments on this clonotype: With a much larger clone just one base away, this may be a read error. The chain has TRBV20-1 and TRBJ1-6; D is undetermined. From germline, CDR1 is DFQATT and CDR2 SNEGSKA (reference sequence). The CDR3 is made up of 13 amino acids. The CDR3 loop reads CSVRADNNLPLHF. CDR3 bases: TGCAGTGTTAGGGCGGATAATAATTTACCCCTCCACTTT.

The chain carries TRBV4-1 and TRBJ2-7; D remains unclear. CDR1 MGHRA and CDR2 YSYEKL come from the germline V gene. V was clipped by 4 bases and J by 3 bases, with 16 bases between them. This CDR3 contains 15 residues. CDR3 sequence (DNA): TGCGCCAGCAGCCGACCCGAAAAGAAGATCTACGAGCAGTACTTC. It translates to CASSRPEKKIYEQYF.

This clonotype was picked up many times. J is TRBJ2-1 and V is TRBV5-1; 7 bases match TRBD1. Germline V CDR1 and CDR2: SGHRS, YFSETQ. J gave up 7 bases and V 2 bases, and 3 bases lay outside the gene matches. The CDR3 covers 13 residues. CDR3 nucleotide sequence: TGCGCCAGCAGCTTCACGACAGGGAATGAGCAGTTCTTC. Amino acid sequence: CASSFTTGNEQFF.

This chain joins TRBV25-1 and TRBJ1-5; possible D gene TRBD1, 6 bases. Germline lookup yields CDR1 MGHDK and CDR2 SYGVNS. The V end lost 1 base, the J end lost 1 base, and 11 bases lay between the germline ends. CDR3 length: 16 residues. The DNA of the CDR3 is TGTGCCAGCAGTGAATCTGGGGGCGAGAGCAATCAGCCCCAGCATTTT. It yields the protein CASSESGGESNQPQHF.

The table lists this clonotype with many counts. The V and J genes are TRBV27 and TRBJ1-1; 10 bases map to TRBD1. CDR1 is MNHEY, CDR2 SMNVEV, per germline (reference sequence). The CDR3 has 14 amino acids. J lost 11 bases, V lost 4 bases, and 10 bases had no gene match. The CDR3 DNA sequence: TGTGCCAGCAGTTCACCGACAGGGGGCATAGAGGCTTTCTTT. It encodes CASSSPTGGIEAFF.

This chain uses TRBV9 with TRBJ2-7; 11 positions agree with TRBD2. Trimming took 2 bases from V and 3 from J; bases not matched to a gene: 4. The CDR3 consists of 15 residues. Germline V gives CDR1 SGDLS, CDR2 YYNGEE. The CDR3 region has the DNA TGTGCCAGCAGCGTCACTAGCGGGGGAATCTACGAGCAGTACTTC. Its protein product is CASSVTSGGIYEQYF.

This clonotype has ten or more counts. The genes are TRBV20-1 and TRBJ1-5; no clear D. CDR1 is DFQATT, CDR2 SNEGSKA, per germline (reference sequence). The CDR3 spans 12 residues. V lost 3 bases and J 8 bases, leaving 11 bases between the germline ends. Here the CDR3 reads CSASEIEKPQHF. DNA for the CDR3: TGCAGTGCTAGTGAAATTGAGAAGCCCCAGCATTTT.

There are many counts of this clonotype. The CDR3 DNA follows: TGTGCCATCAGTCCCGGGACAGGGGGGACCCAAGAGACCCAGTACTTC. It translates to CAISPGTGGTQETQYF. The rearrangement joins TRBV10-3 to TRBJ2-5; TRBD1 matches 11 bases. The J segment lost 1 base and the V segment lost 5 bases, leaving 6 bases of the junction unmatched. The CDR3 has 16 residues. Germline V CDR1 and CDR2: ENHRY, SYGVKD.